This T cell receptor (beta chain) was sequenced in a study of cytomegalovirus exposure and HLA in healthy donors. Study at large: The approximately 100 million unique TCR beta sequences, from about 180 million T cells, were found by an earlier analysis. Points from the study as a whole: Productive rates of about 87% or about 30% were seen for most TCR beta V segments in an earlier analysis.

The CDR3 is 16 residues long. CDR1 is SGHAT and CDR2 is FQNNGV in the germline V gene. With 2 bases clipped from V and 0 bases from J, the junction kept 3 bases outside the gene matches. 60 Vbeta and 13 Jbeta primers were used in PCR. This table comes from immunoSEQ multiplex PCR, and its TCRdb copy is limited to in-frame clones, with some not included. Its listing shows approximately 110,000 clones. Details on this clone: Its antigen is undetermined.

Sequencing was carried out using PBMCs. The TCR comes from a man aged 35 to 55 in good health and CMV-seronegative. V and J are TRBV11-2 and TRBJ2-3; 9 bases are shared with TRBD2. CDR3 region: CASSLMAGGSTDTQYF. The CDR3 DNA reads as TGTGCCAGCAGCTTAATGGCGGGAGGGAGCACAGATACGCAGTATTTT.